These 14 T cell receptor beta chains came from one sample sequenced in a study of blood T cell repertoires in COVID-19. Profiling relied on immunoSEQ multiplex PCR, and the TCRdb table lists in-frame clones only, not all of them. The table has 250,000 to 300,000 clones, approximately 90% seen once. The sample consisted of peripheral blood. The receptors were gathered from a woman younger than 45 with COVID-19, enrolled during active disease.

The chain joins TRBV6-5 to TRBJ1-5; D is possibly TRBD1 (6 bases). V was trimmed by 11 bases and J by 5 bases, leaving 16 bases between them. The CDR3 sequence is 13 residues long. The germline CDR1 and CDR2 sequences are MNHEY and SVGAGI. CDR3 residues: CALRGGLDQPQHF. CDR3 DNA sequence: TGTGCCCTTCGGGGGGGGCTAGATCAGCCCCAGCATTTT.

Note on this clone: One end of the junction fails to match germline, which may point to a read error. V is TRBV13 and J is TRBJ1-2, with 7 bases identical to TRBD1. Germline CDR1 and CDR2: PRHDT and FYEKMQ (reference sequence). The CDR3 runs to 15 residues. CDR3 nucleotide sequence: TGTGCCAGCACCTTAGGGGACGGACAGGACTATGGCTACACCTTC. Its translation is CASTLGDGQDYGYTF.

The V and J genes are TRBV7-8 and TRBJ2-1, with 11 bases fitting TRBD1. Germline lookup yields CDR1 SGHVS and CDR2 FQNEAQ. The CDR3 totals 20 residues. The V gene end was trimmed by 2 bases and the J gene end by 7 bases; junction bases not matched to a gene: 19. The CDR3: CASSLKMGQGVRPSMNEQFF. CDR3 nucleotide sequence: TGTGCCAGCAGCTTAAAAATGGGACAGGGGGTCCGTCCTTCTATGAATGAGCAGTTCTTC. Full variable domain (outside the CDR3, taken from reference TRBV7-8 and TRBJ2-1): GAGVSQSPRYKVAKRGQDVALRCDPISGHVSLFWYQQALGQGPEFLTYFQNEAQLDKSGLPSDRFFAERPEGSVSTLKIQRTQQEDSAVYLCASSLKMGQGVRPSMNEQFFGPGTRLTVL.

The rearrangement joins TRBV14 to TRBJ2-1; D is undetermined. This CDR3 contains 15 residues. Germline loops: CDR1 SGHDN, CDR2 FVKESK. The V gene lost 1 base and the J gene lost 0 bases, with 7 bases spanning the gap. The CDR3 is CASSQGYFSYNEQFF. CDR3 in DNA: TGTGCCAGCAGCCAAGGGTACTTCTCCTACAATGAGCAGTTCTTC.

As to this clone: This may be a read error, as it is one base from a much larger clone. The genes are TRBV5-6 and TRBJ1-1; no clear D. Germline V gene data show CDR1 as SGHDT and CDR2 as YYEEEE. This CDR3 spans 13 amino acids. Between the trimmed V and J ends, which lost 2 bases and 0 bases, there was a span of 5 bases. The CDR3 coding sequence is TGTGCCAGCAGCTTTCAGGTGAACACTGAAGCTTTCTTT. Translation gives CASSFQVNTEAFF.

This clone was recorded at least ten times. V usage is TRBV2 and J usage is TRBJ1-1; D unresolved. Looked up from germline, CDR1 is SNHLY and CDR2 is FYNNEI. The CDR3 extends over 12 amino acids. With 7 bases removed from V and 2 bases from J, the gap between germline ends came to 8 bases. The CDR3 sequence is CASTLLNTEAFF. The CDR3 nucleotides read TGTGCCAGCACCCTCCTTAACACTGAAGCTTTCTTT.

V gene TRBV3-1 (or the pseudogene TRBV3-2) combines with J gene TRBJ2-5, with 10 bases matching TRBD2. With V trimmed by 0 bases and J by 5 bases, 9 bases remained unmatched. The CDR3 sequence is 17 residues long. Germline CDR1 and CDR2: LGHDT and YNNKEL (reference sequence). The CDR3 DNA reads TGTGCCAGCAGCCAAGATCCCCTAGCGGGAGTTCGGGAGACCCAGTACTTC. Protein sequence: CASSQDPLAGVRETQYF.

In this sample, this clone turned up once. V usage is TRBV7-2 and J usage is TRBJ1-5, with D tentatively TRBD1 (6 bases). From germline, CDR1 is SGHTA and CDR2 FQGNSA. This CDR3 is 14 amino acids long. V was pared by 2 bases and J by 5 bases, with 10 bases between. The chain's CDR3 is CASSLRGLDQPQHF. The CDR3 DNA is TGTGCCAGCAGCTTAAGGGGGTTAGATCAGCCCCAGCATTTT.

The chain couples TRBV27 to TRBJ2-1, with 10 bases that match TRBD2. The CDR3 loop spans 14 amino acids. The junction had 7 bases not matched to a gene; V was cut back by 5 bases and J by 9 bases. In germline, CDR1 is MNHEY, CDR2 SMNVEV (reference sequence). The CDR3 bases are TGTGCCAGCAGTAACCTAGCGGGAGAAGGTGAGCAGTTCTTC. Residues: CASSNLAGEGEQFF.

There are many counts of this clone. The chain uses TRBV10-3 and TRBJ1-3; D uncertain. This CDR3 has 13 amino acids. Trimming removed 3 bases at V and 3 bases at J, with 6 bases between. Per germline, CDR1 ENHRY and CDR2 SYGVKD. CDR3: CAISDSNGNTIYF. In DNA form, the CDR3 reads TGTGCCATCAGTGACAGTAATGGAAACACCATATATTTT.

The chain joins TRBV28 to TRBJ2-3, with D possibly matching TRBD1 (5 bases). The CDR3 is 14 residues long. V gave up 5 bases and J gave up 7 bases, with 16 bases separating them. Germline CDR1 is MDHEN and CDR2 is SYDVKM. DNA for the CDR3: TGTGCCAGCAGTCTCGGACACGGTAGGAATACGCAGTATTTT. Residues: CASSLGHGRNTQYF.

The gene calls are TRBV6-1 and TRBJ1-5; D possibly corresponds to TRBD1 (5 bases). The CDR3 loop spans 18 amino acids. With 2 bases removed from V and 3 bases from J, the gap between germline ends came to 20 bases. Germline assignment: CDR1 MNHNS and CDR2 SASEGT. The CDR3 protein is CASSENRGGGRYNQPQHF. The CDR3 nucleotides read TGTGCCAGCAGTGAAAATCGGGGGGGAGGCCGGTACAATCAGCCCCAGCATTTT.

The chain carries TRBV2 and TRBJ1-1; the D is unclear. Trimming shortened V by 10 bases and J by 1 base, and 22 bases separated the two germline ends. The CDR3 covers 16 residues. Germline V lookup: CDR1 SNHLY, CDR2 FYNNEI. The chain's CDR3 is CATQREPSERNTEAFF. The CDR3 DNA reads TGTGCCACCCAACGGGAGCCTTCGGAAAGGAACACTGAAGCTTTCTTT.

The CDR3 spells CASSEWGRDQPQHF. Here the CDR3 DNA reads TGTGCCAGCAGTGAATGGGGCAGGGATCAGCCCCAGCATTTT. The V gene is TRBV25-1, the J gene TRBJ1-5, with a tentative D call TRBD1 (5 bases). The CDR3 sequence is 14 residues long. Trimming took 1 base from V and 5 from J, leaving 9 bases between them. CDR1 MGHDK and CDR2 SYGVNS come from the germline V gene.